This TCR beta chain came from a study of quantifying T cell responses using KT2 cells. Background on the study: RNA was reverse transcribed with TCR alpha and beta constant-region primers.

Different KT2-to-PBMC ratios were created with a constant PBMC count. The CDR3 spans 12 residues. Deletions cut 6 bases from V and 8 bases from J, with 11 bases between. Germline CDR1 reads MNHEY; CDR2 reads SVGEGT. The cDNA 3' end received a ligated oligonucleotide with a UMI. The first PCR ran roughly 4 cycles with an equimolar RC1.1 and RC1.2 beta primer mix. In TCRdb, the UMI-ligation and nested PCR reads were re-called with MiXCR into one record per CDR3 protein. The top ten clones hold roughly 9.9% of a sample with approximately 60,000 distinct CDR3 sequences, about 12% of them seen once. Input material: PBMCs spiked with cells of the T cell clone KT2. The sequence was obtained from a human donor. This chain links TRBV6-2 or TRBV6-3 with TRBJ2-1, with a tentative D call TRBD1 (5 bases). Here the CDR3 reads CASSRTKDEQFF. CDR3 sequence (DNA): TGTGCCAGCAGCCGGACAAAGGATGAGCAGTTCTTC.